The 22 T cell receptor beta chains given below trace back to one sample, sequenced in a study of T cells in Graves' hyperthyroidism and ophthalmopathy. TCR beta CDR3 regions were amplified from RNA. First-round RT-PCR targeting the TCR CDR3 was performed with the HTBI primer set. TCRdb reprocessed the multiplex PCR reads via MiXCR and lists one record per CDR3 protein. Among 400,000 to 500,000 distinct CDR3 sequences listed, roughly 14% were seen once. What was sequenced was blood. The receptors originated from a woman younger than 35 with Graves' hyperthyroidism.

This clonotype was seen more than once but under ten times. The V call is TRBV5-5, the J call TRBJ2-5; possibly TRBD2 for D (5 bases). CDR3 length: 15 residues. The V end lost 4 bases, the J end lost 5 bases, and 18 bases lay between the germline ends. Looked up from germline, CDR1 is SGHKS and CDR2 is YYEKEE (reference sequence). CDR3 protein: CASSDPGISDETQYF. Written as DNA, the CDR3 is TGTGCCAGCAGCGATCCCGGGATTAGCGACGAGACCCAGTACTTC.

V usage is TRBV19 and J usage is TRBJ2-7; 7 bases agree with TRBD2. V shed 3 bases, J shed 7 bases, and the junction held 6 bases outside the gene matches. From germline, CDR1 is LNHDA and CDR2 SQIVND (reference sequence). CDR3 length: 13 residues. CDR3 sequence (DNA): TGTGCCAGTAGTATTGGCCCTAGCGGAGAGCAGTACTTC. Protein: CASSIGPSGEQYF.

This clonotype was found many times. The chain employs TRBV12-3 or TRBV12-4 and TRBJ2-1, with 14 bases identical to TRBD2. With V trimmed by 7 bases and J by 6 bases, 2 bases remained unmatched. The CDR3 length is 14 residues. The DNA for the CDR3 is TGTGCCAGCAAAGGACTAGCGGGAGGCAATGAGCAGTTCTTC. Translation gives CASKGLAGGNEQFF.

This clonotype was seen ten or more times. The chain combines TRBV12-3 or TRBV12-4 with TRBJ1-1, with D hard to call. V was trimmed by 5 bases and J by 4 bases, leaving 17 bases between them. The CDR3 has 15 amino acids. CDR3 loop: CASSTFGVFGTEAFF. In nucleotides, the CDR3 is TGTGCCAGCAGTACTTTCGGGGTCTTCGGCACTGAAGCTTTCTTT.

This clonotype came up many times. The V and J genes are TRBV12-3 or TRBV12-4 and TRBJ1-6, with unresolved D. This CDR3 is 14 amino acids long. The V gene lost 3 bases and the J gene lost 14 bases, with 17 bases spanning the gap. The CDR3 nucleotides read TGTGCCAGCAGTTTTAGGGTAGGAGTGAAGACCCTCCACTTT. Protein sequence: CASSFRVGVKTLHF.

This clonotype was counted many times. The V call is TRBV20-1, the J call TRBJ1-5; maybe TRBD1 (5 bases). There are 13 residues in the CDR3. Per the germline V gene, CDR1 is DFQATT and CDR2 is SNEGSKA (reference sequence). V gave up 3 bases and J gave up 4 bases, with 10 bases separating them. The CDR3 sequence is CSARGDLNQPQHF. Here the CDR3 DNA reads TGCAGTGCTAGGGGGGACCTTAATCAGCCCCAGCATTTT.

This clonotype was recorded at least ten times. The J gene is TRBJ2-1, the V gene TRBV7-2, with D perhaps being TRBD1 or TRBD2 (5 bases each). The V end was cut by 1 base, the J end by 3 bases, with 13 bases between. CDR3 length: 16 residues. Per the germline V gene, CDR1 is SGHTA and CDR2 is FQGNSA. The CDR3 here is CASSLGNWDGYNEQFF. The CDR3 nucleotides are TGTGCCAGCAGCTTAGGGAATTGGGACGGCTACAATGAGCAGTTCTTC.

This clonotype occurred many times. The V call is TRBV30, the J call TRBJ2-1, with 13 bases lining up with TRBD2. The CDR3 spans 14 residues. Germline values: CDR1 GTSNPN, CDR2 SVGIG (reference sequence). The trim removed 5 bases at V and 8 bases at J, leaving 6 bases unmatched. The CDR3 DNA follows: TGTGCCTGGTCTGGACTAGCGGGAGTGTATGAGCAGTTCTTC. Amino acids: CAWSGLAGVYEQFF.

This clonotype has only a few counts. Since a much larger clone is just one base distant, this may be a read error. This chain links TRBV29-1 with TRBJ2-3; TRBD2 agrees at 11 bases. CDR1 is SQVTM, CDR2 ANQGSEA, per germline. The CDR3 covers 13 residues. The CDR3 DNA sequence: TGCAACATGGGACTAGCGGGCACAGATACGCAGTATTTT. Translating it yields CNMGLAGTDTQYF.

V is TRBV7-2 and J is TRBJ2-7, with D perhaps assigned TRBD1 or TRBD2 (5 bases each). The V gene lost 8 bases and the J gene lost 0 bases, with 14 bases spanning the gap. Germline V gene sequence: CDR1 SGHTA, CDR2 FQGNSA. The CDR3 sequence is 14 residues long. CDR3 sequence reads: CASLPGTLSYEQYF. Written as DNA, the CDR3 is TGTGCCAGCCTTCCCGGGACCCTCTCCTACGAGCAGTACTTC.

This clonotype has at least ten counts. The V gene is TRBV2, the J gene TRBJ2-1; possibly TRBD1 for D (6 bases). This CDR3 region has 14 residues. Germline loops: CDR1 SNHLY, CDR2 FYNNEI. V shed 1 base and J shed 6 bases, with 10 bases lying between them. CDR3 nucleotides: TGTGCCAGCAGTGAAGTGGGGGCGCCCAATGAGCAGTTCTTC. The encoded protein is CASSEVGAPNEQFF.

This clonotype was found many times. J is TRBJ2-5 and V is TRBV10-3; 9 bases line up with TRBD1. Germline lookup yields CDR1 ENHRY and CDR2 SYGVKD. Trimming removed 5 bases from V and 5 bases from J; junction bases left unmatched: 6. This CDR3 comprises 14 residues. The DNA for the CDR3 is TGTGCCATCAGTCCCGGGACAGGGAGCGAGACCCAGTACTTC. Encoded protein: CAISPGTGSETQYF.

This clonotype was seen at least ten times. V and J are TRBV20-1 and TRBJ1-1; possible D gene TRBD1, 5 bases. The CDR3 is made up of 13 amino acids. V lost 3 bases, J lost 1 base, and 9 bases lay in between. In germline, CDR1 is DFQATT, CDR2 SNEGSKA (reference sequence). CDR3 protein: CSARTDTNTEAFF. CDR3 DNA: TGCAGTGCTAGGACAGACACGAACACTGAAGCTTTCTTT.

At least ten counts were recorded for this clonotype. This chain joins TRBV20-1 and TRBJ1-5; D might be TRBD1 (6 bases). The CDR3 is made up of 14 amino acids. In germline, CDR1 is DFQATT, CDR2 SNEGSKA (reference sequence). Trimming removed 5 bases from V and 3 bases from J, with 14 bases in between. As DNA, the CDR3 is TGCAGTGCTTACACCGGACAGTACAATCAGCCCCAGCATTTT. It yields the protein CSAYTGQYNQPQHF.

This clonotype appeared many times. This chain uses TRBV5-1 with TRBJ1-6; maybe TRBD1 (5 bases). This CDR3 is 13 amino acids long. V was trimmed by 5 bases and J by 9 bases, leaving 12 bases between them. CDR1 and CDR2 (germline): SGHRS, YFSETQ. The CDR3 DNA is TGCGCCAGCAGTGGCAGGGAGGGTTCACCCCTCCACTTT. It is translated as CASSGREGSPLHF.

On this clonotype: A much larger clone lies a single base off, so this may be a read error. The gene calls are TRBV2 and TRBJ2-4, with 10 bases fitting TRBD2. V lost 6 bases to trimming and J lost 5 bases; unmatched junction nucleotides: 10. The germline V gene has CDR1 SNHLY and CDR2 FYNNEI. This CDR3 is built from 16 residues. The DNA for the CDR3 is TGTGCCAGCAGGGGCGGAGCGGGAGGGCAGGAAAACATTCAGTACTTC. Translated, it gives CASRGGAGGQENIQYF. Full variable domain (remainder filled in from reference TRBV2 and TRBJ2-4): EPEVTQTPSHQVTQMGQEVILRCVPISNHLYFYWYRQILGQKVEFLVSFYNNEISEKSEIFDDQFSVERPDGSNFTLKIRSTKLEDSAMYFCASRGGAGGQENIQYFGAGTRLSVL.

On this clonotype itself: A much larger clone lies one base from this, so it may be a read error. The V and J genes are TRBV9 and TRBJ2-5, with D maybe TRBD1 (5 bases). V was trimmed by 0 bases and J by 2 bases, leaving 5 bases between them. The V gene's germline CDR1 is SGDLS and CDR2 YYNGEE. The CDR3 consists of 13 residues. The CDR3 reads CASSVDRQETQYF. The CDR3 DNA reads TGTGCCAGCAGCGTAGACAGGCAAGAGACCCAGTACTTC. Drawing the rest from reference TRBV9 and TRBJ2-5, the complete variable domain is DSGVTQTPKHLITATGQRVTLRCSPRSGDLSVYWYQQSLDQGLQFLIQYYNGEERAKGNILERFSAQQFPDLHSELNLSSLELGDSALYFCASSVDRQETQYFGPGTRLLVL.

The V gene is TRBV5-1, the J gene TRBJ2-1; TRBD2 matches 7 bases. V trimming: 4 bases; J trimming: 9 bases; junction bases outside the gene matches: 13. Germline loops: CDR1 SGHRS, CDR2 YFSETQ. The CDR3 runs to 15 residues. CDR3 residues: CASSPTGLSGGEQFF. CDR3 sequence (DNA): TGCGCCAGCAGCCCGACGGGACTATCTGGGGGTGAGCAGTTCTTC.

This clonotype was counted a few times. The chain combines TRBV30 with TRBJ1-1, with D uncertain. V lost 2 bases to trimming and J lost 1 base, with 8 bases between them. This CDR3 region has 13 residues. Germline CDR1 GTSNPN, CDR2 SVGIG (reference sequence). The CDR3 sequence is CAWSRSSNTEAFF. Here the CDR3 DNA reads TGTGCCTGGAGTAGGAGCTCGAACACTGAAGCTTTCTTT.

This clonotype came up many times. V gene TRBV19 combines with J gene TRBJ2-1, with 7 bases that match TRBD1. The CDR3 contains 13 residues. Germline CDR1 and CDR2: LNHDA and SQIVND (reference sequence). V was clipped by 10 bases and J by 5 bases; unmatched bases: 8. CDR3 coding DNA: TGTGCCACTACCGAGGGGGCTAACAATGAGCAGTTCTTC. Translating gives CATTEGANNEQFF.

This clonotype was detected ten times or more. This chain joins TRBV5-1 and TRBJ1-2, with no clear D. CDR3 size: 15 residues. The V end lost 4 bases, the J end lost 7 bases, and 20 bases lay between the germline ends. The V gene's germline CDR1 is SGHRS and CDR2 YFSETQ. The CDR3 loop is CASSTQTSLKGGYTF. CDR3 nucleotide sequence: TGCGCCAGCAGCACCCAGACAAGCTTAAAGGGTGGCTACACCTTC.

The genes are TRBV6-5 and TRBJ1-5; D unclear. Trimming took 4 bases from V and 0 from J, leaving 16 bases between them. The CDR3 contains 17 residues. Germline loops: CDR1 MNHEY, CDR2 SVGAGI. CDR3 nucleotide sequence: TGTGCCAGCAGTTTGGCCTACGGGCACCTTAGCAATCAGCCCCAGCATTTT. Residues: CASSLAYGHLSNQPQHF.